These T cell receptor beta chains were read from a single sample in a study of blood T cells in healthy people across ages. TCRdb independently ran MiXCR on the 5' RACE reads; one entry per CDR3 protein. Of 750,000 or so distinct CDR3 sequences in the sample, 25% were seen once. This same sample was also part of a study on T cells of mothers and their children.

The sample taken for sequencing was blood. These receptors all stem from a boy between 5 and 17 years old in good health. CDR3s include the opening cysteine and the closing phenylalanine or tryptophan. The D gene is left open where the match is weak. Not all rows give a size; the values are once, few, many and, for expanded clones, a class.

CDR3: CASSRPSGARDEQYF; DNA: TGTGCCAGCAGCCGTCCATCGGGGGCAAGAGACGAGCAGTACTTC; J: TRBJ2-7; length: 15; V: TRBV3-1; size: .; D: .
CDR3: CASSLELAGNEQFF; DNA: TGTGCCAGCAGCTTAGAACTAGCGGGGAATGAGCAGTTCTTC; J: TRBJ2-1; length: 14; V: TRBV7-9; size: few; D: TRBD2
CDR3: CASSFGQGAHTGELFF; DNA: TGTGCCAGCAGCTTCGGACAGGGCGCGCACACCGGGGAGCTGTTTTTT; J: TRBJ2-2; length: 16; V: TRBV27; size: .; D: TRBD1
CDR3: CASSLSSSRQFTF; DNA: TGTGCCAGCAGTTTGAGCTCCTCGAGGCAGTTCACCTTC; J: TRBJ1-2; length: 13; V: TRBV12-3/TRBV12-4; size: .; D: .
CDR3: CASSPRMDGPVEEKLFF; DNA: TGTGCCAGCAGCCCCCGAATGGATGGCCCGGTCGAGGAAAAACTGTTTTTT; J: TRBJ1-4; length: 17; V: TRBV21-1; size: few; D: .
CDR3: CATDRELSYGYTF; DNA: TGTGCCACCGACAGGGAACTGTCCTATGGCTACACCTTC; J: TRBJ1-2; length: 13; V: TRBV12-3/TRBV12-4; size: .; D: TRBD1
CDR3: CASSQGTEIRAFF; DNA: TGTGCCAGCAGCCAAGGGACAGAGATACGAGCTTTCTTT; J: TRBJ1-1; length: 13; V: TRBV4-2; size: .; D: .
CDR3: CASSPGGSGGNQETQYF; DNA: TGTGCCAGCAGCCCCGGGGGTAGCGGGGGGAACCAAGAGACCCAGTACTTC; J: TRBJ2-5; length: 17; V: TRBV7-2; size: .; D: TRBD2
CDR3: CASSLEGLWNQPQHF; DNA: TGCGCCAGCAGCTTGGAGGGTTTGTGGAATCAGCCCCAGCATTTT; J: TRBJ1-5; length: 15; V: TRBV5-1; size: .; D: .
CDR3: CATSRDPRGSTDTQYF; DNA: TGTGCCACCAGCAGGGATCCGCGCGGCAGCACAGATACGCAGTATTTT; J: TRBJ2-3; length: 16; V: TRBV15; size: few; D: .
CDR3: CASSLAGQGAHTGELFF; DNA: TGTGCCAGCAGCTTAGCAGGCCAGGGGGCGCACACCGGGGAGCTGTTTTTT; J: TRBJ2-2; length: 17; V: TRBV7-6; size: .; D: TRBD1
CDR3: CATRTALVNTEAFF; DNA: TGTGCCACCCGGACAGCACTCGTGAACACTGAAGCTTTCTTT; J: TRBJ1-1; length: 14; V: TRBV10-3; size: .; D: .
CDR3: CASSIPTGHTEAFF; DNA: TGCGCCAGCAGCATACCGACGGGGCACACTGAAGCTTTCTTT; J: TRBJ1-1; length: 14; V: TRBV4-1; size: few; D: .
CDR3: CSVRGSGNTIYF; DNA: TGCAGCGTAAGGGGCTCTGGAAACACCATATATTTT; J: TRBJ1-3; length: 12; V: TRBV29-1; size: .; D: .
CDR3: CASSQDPVGVENSPLHF; DNA: TGTGCCAGCAGCCAAGATCCGGTCGGGGTAGAGAATTCACCCCTCCACTTT; J: TRBJ1-6; length: 17; V: TRBV3-1; size: few; D: .
CDR3: CASTGKRQGASYEQYF; DNA: TGTGCCAGCACCGGGAAGAGACAGGGGGCGAGCTACGAGCAGTACTTC; J: TRBJ2-7; length: 16; V: TRBV27; size: .; D: TRBD1
CDR3: CSARDWGESYNEQFF; DNA: TGCAGTGCTAGAGATTGGGGGGAATCCTACAATGAGCAGTTCTTC; J: TRBJ2-1; length: 15; V: TRBV20-1; size: .; D: .
CDR3: CASSLSHPNTEAFF; DNA: TGCGCCAGCAGCTTGTCGCATCCGAACACTGAAGCTTTCTTT; J: TRBJ1-1; length: 14; V: TRBV5-1; size: few; D: .
CDR3: CASRIDAGGNEQFF; DNA: TGTGCCAGCAGGATTGACGCGGGGGGCAATGAGCAGTTCTTC; J: TRBJ2-1; length: 14; V: TRBV28; size: .; D: TRBD2
CDR3: CASGLVSSQPQHF; DNA: TGTGCTAGTGGTTTGGTATCAAGTCAGCCCCAGCATTTT; J: TRBJ1-5; length: 13; V: TRBV12-5; size: few; D: .
CDR3: CASRRRTGANYGYAF; DNA: TGTGCCAGCAGGCGCAGGACAGGAGCTAACTATGGCTACGCCTTC; J: TRBJ1-2; length: 15; V: TRBV27; size: .; D: TRBD1
CDR3: CASSPTSGSDTQYF; DNA: TGTGCCAGCAGCCCGACTAGCGGATCAGATACGCAGTATTTT; J: TRBJ2-3; length: 14; V: TRBV7-3; size: .; D: TRBD2
CDR3: CASSLAGEGREKLFF; DNA: TGTGCCAGCAGTTTAGCGGGGGAGGGCAGGGAAAAACTGTTTTTT; J: TRBJ1-4; length: 15; V: TRBV27; size: .; D: .
CDR3: CASSEISQETQYF; DNA: TGCGCCAGCAGTGAGATTAGCCAAGAGACCCAGTACTTC; J: TRBJ2-5; length: 13; V: TRBV10-2; size: .; D: .
CDR3: CASSPGTGGRTDTQYF; DNA: TGCGCCAGCAGCCCTGGGACAGGGGGAAGAACAGATACGCAGTATTTT; J: TRBJ2-3; length: 16; V: TRBV5-1; size: .; D: TRBD1
CDR3: CASSLGPGGAVEAFF; DNA: TGTGCCAGCAGCTTAGGTCCAGGGGGCGCGGTTGAAGCTTTCTTT; J: TRBJ1-1; length: 15; V: TRBV11-2; size: few; D: TRBD1
CDR3: CASSQGGTGLAGDNEQFF; DNA: TGCGCCAGCAGCCAGGGGGGAACGGGACTAGCGGGAGACAATGAGCAGTTCTTC; J: TRBJ2-1; length: 18; V: TRBV5-1; size: few; D: TRBD2
CDR3: CASILGQDFQETQYF; DNA: TGTGCCAGCATCCTAGGACAGGACTTCCAAGAGACCCAGTACTTC; J: TRBJ2-5; length: 15; V: TRBV7-9; size: .; D: TRBD1
CDR3: CASSDPTGVNNEQFF; DNA: TGTGCCAGCAGCGACCCGACAGGTGTGAACAATGAGCAGTTCTTC; J: TRBJ2-1; length: 15; V: TRBV6-2/TRBV6-3; size: few; D: .
CDR3: CSVDSGGSTEAFF; DNA: TGCAGCGTTGACAGCGGGGGGAGCACTGAAGCTTTCTTT; J: TRBJ1-1; length: 13; V: TRBV29-1; size: .; D: .
CDR3: CASSRASGNIQYF; DNA: TGTGCCAGCAGCCGTGCTAGCGGGAACATTCAGTACTTC; J: TRBJ2-4; length: 13; V: TRBV3-1; size: few; D: TRBD2
CDR3: CASKKGRFQETQYF; DNA: TGCGCCAGCAAAAAGGGACGATTCCAAGAGACCCAGTACTTC; J: TRBJ2-5; length: 14; V: TRBV4-1; size: .; D: .
CDR3: CASSQAGGSRNQETQYF; DNA: TGCGCCAGCAGCCAAGCAGGGGGTTCGCGGAATCAAGAGACCCAGTACTTC; J: TRBJ2-5; length: 17; V: TRBV4-1; size: .; D: TRBD1
CDR3: CAGSLVDQLRSEQYF; DNA: TGTGCCGGCAGCTTAGTGGACCAGCTCCGGTCCGAGCAGTACTTC; J: TRBJ2-7; length: 15; V: TRBV7-8; size: .; D: .
CDR3: CASSLRFGTQYF; DNA: TGTGCCAGCAGCTTAAGGTTTGGGACCCAGTACTTC; J: TRBJ2-5; length: 12; V: TRBV11-3; size: .; D: .
CDR3: CASSRTSDQETQYF; DNA: TGCGCCAGCAGCCGGACTAGCGACCAAGAGACCCAGTACTTC; J: TRBJ2-5; length: 14; V: TRBV4-1; size: few; D: TRBD2
CDR3: CASSQGIGRANDAYNSPLHF; DNA: TGCGCCAGCAGCCAAGGTATTGGCAGGGCTAATGACGCCTATAATTCACCCCTCCACTTT; J: TRBJ1-6; length: 20; V: TRBV4-1; size: .; D: .
CDR3: CASSYKAEAYGYTF; DNA: TGTGCCAGCAGTTACAAGGCAGAGGCCTATGGCTACACCTTC; J: TRBJ1-2; length: 14; V: TRBV6-6; size: few; D: .
CDR3: CASSSTGARGYTF; DNA: TGTGCCAGCAGCAGTACTGGGGCTAGAGGCTACACCTTC; J: TRBJ1-2; length: 13; V: TRBV7-3; size: few; D: .
CDR3: CASSLAAENTEAFF; DNA: TGTGCCAGCAGCTTAGCGGCGGAGAACACTGAAGCTTTCTTT; J: TRBJ1-1; length: 14; V: TRBV7-2; size: .; D: .